Sequencing of this TCR beta chain was carried out in a study of T cell responses to AZD1222 COVID-19 vaccine. The CDR3 is made up of 15 amino acids. CDR1 is MNHEY, CDR2 SMNVEV, per germline (reference sequence). The V end was cut by 4 bases, the J end by 11 bases, with 18 bases between. As to this clone: Its specificity is unknown.

Some clones are missing from TCRdb's copy, which holds only in-frame ones; the method was immunoSEQ multiplex PCR. This table holds around 140,000 clones, roughly 90% found once. General study findings and limits: Clonal diversity was possibly underestimated; the donors were predominantly white British and more often female. Among spike-specific TCRs, nearly half reportedly target unmutated variant regions. Baseline seropositives among AZD1222 recipients totaled only 5 to 7. The study found Spike-specific TCR breadth and depth rose after two AZD1222 doses.

This sample comprised peripheral blood, obtained on day 0 of AZD1222 vaccination. The rearrangement joins TRBV27 to TRBJ1-6; unclear D gene. The TCR comes from an adult in good health. The CDR3 region is CASSSTTRVRTPLHF. CDR3 bases: TGTGCCAGCAGTTCAACAACTCGGGTTCGGACACCCCTCCACTTT.